This T cell receptor beta chain comes out of a study of OX40 agonist ivuxolimab in advanced cancers. Measured with immunoSEQ multiplex PCR; TCRdb has only the in-frame clones, and not every one. The sample records under 95,000 clones, roughly 86% being singletons. The V and J ends lost 7 bases and 0 bases respectively, with 14 bases between them. Germline CDR1 SQVTM, CDR2 ANQGSEA. The CDR3 runs to 14 residues. The receptor comes from an adult with an advanced solid tumor such as melanoma, head and neck, liver or kidney cancer. The rearrangement joins TRBV29-1 to TRBJ2-3; D call uncertain. Specimen: CD4+ or CD8+ T cells sorted from blood, collected in a trial of the OX40 agonist ivuxolimab. The CDR3 nucleotides are TGCAGCGCCGCTCAAGGGCAGAGCACAGATACGCAGTATTTT. Its translation: CSAAQGQSTDTQYF.